This T cell receptor beta chain is from a study of T cells in Graves' hyperthyroidism and ophthalmopathy. Study summary: Peripheral blood was taken when the disease was first diagnosed, before any treatment began.

Regions amplified from RNA transcripts were the TCR beta CDR3 regions. Using the HTBI primer set, a first-round RT-PCR was run on the TCR CDR3. TCRdb processed the multiplex PCR reads anew with MiXCR; each CDR3 protein has one entry. The table includes a few hundred thousand distinct CDR3 sequences, roughly 13% detected once. The study left out patients who had uncontrolled infection, other autoimmune disease, pregnancy or lactation. Thyroid ultrasound and orbital computed tomography, with clinical symptoms and serum thyroxine and TRAb, informed diagnoses. The CDR3 length is 17 residues. Germline-derived CDR1 and CDR2 are ENHRY and SYGVKD. V shed 2 bases, J shed 12 bases, and the junction held 14 bases outside the gene matches. The sample holds many counts of this clonotype.

The rearrangement joins TRBV10-3 to TRBJ2-1; 12 bases match TRBD2. This TCR was sampled from a woman in her 40s with Graves' ophthalmopathy. The sample comprised blood. CDR3 sequence (DNA): TGTGCCATCAGTGAGGGACCCTGGACTAGCGGGGTTCGAGGGCAGTTCTTC. This gives the protein CAISEGPWTSGVRGQFF.